One T cell receptor beta chain is described in this entry. A Seattle source enrolled patients during active infection and followed them longitudinally. Original handling: Reference gene primer amplification gave nucleated cell count estimates. The data were produced by immunoSEQ multiplex PCR, yet TCRdb's version contains in-frame clones alone and is incomplete. V and J calls and clone size are as listed in that table; D and trimming were resolved from the DNA. Here the sample spans approximately 260,000 clones, 90% being singletons. The record originates from a study of blood T cell repertoires in COVID-19. Study in general: T cells, B-cell-depleted T cells, or PBMCs provided the cDNA or gDNA that served as material.

The sequenced sample consisted of peripheral blood. The sequence was obtained from a woman aged 60-75 years with COVID-19, enrolled during active disease.

In nucleotides, the CDR3 is TGTGCCAGCAATGCTAGAGGACAGAAGAATGAAAAACTGTTTTTT. This translates into CASNARGQKNEKLFF. The V call is TRBV2, the J call TRBJ1-4; possibly TRBD1 for D (6 bases). V lost 7 bases to trimming and J lost 5 bases, with 17 bases between them. In germline, CDR1 is SNHLY, CDR2 FYNNEI. This CDR3 contains 15 residues.